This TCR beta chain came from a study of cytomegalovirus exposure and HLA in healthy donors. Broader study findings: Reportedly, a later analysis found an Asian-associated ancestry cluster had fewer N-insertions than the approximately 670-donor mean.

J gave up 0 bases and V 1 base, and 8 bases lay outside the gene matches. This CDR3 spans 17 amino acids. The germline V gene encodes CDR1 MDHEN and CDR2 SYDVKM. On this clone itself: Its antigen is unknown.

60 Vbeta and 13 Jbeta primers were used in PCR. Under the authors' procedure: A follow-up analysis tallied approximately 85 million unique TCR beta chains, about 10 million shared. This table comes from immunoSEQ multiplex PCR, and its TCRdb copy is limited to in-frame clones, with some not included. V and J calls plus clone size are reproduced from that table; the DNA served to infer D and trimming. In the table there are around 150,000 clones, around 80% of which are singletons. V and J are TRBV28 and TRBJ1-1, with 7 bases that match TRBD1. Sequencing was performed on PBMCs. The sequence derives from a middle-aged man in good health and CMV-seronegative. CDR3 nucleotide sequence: TGTGCCAGCAGTTTATTCTGGACAGGAAATATGAACACTGAAGCTTTCTTT. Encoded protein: CASSLFWTGNMNTEAFF.